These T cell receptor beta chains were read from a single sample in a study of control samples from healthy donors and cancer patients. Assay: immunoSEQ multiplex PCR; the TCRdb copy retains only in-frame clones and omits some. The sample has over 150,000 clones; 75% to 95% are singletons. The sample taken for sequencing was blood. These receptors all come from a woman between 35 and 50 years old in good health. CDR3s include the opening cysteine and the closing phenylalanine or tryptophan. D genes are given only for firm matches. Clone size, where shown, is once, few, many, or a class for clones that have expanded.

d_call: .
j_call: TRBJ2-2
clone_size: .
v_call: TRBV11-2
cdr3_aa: CASSSSLLGTGELFF
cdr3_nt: TGTGCCAGCAGCTCGAGCTTACTGGGCACCGGGGAGCTGTTTTTT

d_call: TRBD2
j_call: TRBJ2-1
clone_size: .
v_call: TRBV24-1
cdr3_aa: CATSDSQRGVLNEQFF
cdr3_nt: TGTGCCACCAGTGATTCCCAGCGGGGGGTTTTGAATGAGCAGTTCTTC

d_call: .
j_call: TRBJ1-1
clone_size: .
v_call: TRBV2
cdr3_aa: CASSGGANTEAFF
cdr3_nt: TGTGCCAGCAGTGGGGGGGCTAACACTGAAGCTTTCTTT

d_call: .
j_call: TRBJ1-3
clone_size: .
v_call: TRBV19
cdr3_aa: CASSKRAWDTIYF
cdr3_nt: TGTGCCAGTAGTAAAAGAGCTTGGGACACCATATATTTT

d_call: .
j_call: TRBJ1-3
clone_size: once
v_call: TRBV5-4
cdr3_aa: CASSFQGGNTIYF
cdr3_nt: TGTGCCAGCAGCTTTCAGGGAGGAAACACCATATATTTT

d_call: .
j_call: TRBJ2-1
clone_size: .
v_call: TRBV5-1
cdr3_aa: CASSLDSSGYNEQFF
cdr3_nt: TGCGCCAGCAGCTTGGATAGCAGTGGTTACAATGAGCAGTTCTTC

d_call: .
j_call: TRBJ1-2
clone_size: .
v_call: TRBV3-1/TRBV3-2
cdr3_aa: CASSLGNYGYTF
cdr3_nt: TGTGCCAGCAGCTTAGGGAACTATGGCTACACCTTC

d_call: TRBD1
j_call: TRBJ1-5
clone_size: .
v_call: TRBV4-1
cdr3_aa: CASSQDRPGGDSNQPQHF
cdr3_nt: TGCGCCAGCAGCCAAGATCGACCAGGGGGCGATAGCAATCAGCCCCAGCATTTT

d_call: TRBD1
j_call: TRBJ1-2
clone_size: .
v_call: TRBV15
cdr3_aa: CATSDREGQGARGYTF
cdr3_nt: TGTGCCACCAGCGACCGAGAGGGACAGGGGGCGCGGGGCTACACCTTC

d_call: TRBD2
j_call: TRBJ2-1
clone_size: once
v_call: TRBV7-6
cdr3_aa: CASSLVPSGGLSSYNEQFF
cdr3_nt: TGTGCCAGCAGCTTAGTGCCGAGCGGGGGCCTCAGCTCCTACAATGAGCAGTTCTTC

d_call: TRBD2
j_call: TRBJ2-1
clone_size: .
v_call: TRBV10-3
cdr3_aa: CAIGTSGGRSSDEQFF
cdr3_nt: TGTGCCATTGGGACTAGCGGGGGGAGAAGTAGCGATGAGCAGTTCTTC

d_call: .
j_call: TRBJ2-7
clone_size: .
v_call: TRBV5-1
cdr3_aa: CASTFNSGYEQYF
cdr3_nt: TGCGCCAGCACTTTTAACTCAGGCTACGAGCAGTACTTC

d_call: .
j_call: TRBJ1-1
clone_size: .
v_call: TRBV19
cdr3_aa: CASKSTGDTEAFF
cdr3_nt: TGTGCCAGTAAGTCCACCGGGGACACTGAAGCTTTCTTT

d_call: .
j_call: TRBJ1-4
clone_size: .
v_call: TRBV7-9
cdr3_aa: CASSPLMGATNEKLFF
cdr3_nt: TGTGCCAGCAGCCCGCTTATGGGGGCGACTAATGAAAAACTGTTTTTT

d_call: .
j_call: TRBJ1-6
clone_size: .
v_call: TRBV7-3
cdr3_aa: CASSLRPGPDSPLHF
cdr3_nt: TGTGCCAGCAGCTTACGTCCGGGACCCGATTCACCCCTCCACTTT

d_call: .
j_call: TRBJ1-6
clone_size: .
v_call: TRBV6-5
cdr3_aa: CASSRPGDYNSPLHF
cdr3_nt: TGTGCCAGCAGTCGCCCCGGGGATTATAATTCACCCCTCCACTTT

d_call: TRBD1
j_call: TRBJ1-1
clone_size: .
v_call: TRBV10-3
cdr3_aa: CAISLIDHPGTGVNTEAFF
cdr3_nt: TGTGCCATCAGCCTCATTGACCATCCCGGGACAGGGGTGAACACTGAAGCTTTCTTT

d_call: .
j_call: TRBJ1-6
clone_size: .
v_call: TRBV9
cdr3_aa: CASNRDNSPLHF
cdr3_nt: TGTGCCAGCAACAGGGATAATTCACCCCTCCACTTT

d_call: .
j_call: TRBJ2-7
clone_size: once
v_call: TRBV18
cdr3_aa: CASSPTSREQYF
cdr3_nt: TGTGCCAGCTCACCAACTAGCCGCGAGCAGTACTTC

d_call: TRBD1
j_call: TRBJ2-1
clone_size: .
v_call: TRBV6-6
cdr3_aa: CASRYTGTGGNEQFF
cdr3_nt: TGTGCCAGCAGGTATACCGGGACAGGGGGGAATGAGCAGTTCTTC

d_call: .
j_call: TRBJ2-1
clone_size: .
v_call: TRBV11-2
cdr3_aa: CASSLDDRLGSYNEQFF
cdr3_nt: TGTGCCAGCAGCTTAGATGATAGGCTTGGCTCCTACAATGAGCAGTTCTTC

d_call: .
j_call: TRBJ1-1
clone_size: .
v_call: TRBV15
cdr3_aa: CATSRAGVGNTEAFF
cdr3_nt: TGTGCCACCAGCAGAGCGGGGGTGGGGAACACTGAAGCTTTCTTT

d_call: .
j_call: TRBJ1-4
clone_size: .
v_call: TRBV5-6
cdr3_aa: CASSDRVTNEKLFF
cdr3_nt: TGTGCCAGCAGCGATAGGGTGACTAATGAAAAACTGTTTTTT

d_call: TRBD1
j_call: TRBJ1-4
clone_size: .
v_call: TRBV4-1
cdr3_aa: CASSTYRRGQEKLFF
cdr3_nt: TGCGCCAGCAGCACCTATAGGAGGGGGCAGGAAAAACTGTTTTTT

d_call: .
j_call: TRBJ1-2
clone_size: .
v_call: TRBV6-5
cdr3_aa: CASSTGGGYTF
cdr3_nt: TGTGCCAGCAGTACCGGGGGTGGCTACACCTTC

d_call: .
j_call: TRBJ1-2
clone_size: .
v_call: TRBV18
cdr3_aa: CASSPGPGAQLYGYTF
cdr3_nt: TGTGCCAGCTCACCAGGTCCAGGGGCGCAACTCTATGGCTACACCTTC

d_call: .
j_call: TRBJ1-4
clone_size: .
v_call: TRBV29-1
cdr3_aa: CSVGEFGEKLFF
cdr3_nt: TGCAGCGTTGGGGAGTTTGGTGAAAAACTGTTTTTT

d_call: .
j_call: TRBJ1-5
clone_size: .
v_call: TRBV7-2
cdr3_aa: CASSPQGNQPQHF
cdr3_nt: TGTGCCAGCAGCCCCCAGGGGAATCAGCCCCAGCATTTT

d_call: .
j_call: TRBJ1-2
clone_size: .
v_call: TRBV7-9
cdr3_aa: CASPEGEGANYGYTF
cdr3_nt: TGTGCCAGCCCGGAGGGGGAGGGAGCTAACTATGGCTACACCTTC

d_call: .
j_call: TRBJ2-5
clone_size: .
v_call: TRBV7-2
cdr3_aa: CASSLGVRETQYF
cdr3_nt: TGTGCCAGCAGCTTAGGAGTCAGAGAGACCCAGTACTTC

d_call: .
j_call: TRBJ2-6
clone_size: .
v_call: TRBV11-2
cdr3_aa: CASSWQGLSSGANVLTF
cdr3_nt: TGTGCCAGCAGCTGGCAGGGTTTGAGCTCTGGGGCCAACGTCCTGACTTTC

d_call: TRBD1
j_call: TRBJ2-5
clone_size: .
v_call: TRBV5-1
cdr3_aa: CASSDGTGTETQYF
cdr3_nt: TGCGCCAGCAGCGACGGGACAGGGACGGAGACCCAGTACTTC

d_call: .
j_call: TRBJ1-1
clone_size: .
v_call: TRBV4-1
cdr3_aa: CASSQVANTEAFF
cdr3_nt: TGCGCCAGCAGCCAAGTTGCGAACACTGAAGCTTTCTTT

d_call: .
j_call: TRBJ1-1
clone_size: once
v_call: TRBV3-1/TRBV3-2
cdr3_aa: CASMQVGVTEAFF
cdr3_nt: TGTGCCAGCATGCAGGTTGGGGTCACTGAAGCTTTCTTT

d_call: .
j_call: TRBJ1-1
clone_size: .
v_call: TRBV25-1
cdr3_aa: CASRLFGNTEAFF
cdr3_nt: TGTGCCAGCAGATTGTTTGGGAACACTGAAGCTTTCTTT

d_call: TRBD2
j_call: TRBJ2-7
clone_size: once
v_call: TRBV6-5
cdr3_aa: CASSFWTSGGEEQYF
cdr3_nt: TGTGCCAGCAGTTTTTGGACTAGCGGGGGGGAAGAGCAGTACTTC

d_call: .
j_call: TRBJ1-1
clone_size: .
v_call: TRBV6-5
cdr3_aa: CASSYLTGLGEAFF
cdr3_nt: TGTGCCAGCAGTTACCTCACAGGGTTGGGTGAAGCTTTCTTT

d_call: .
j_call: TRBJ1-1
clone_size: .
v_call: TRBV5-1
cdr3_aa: CASKVEGADTEAFF
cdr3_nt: TGCGCCAGCAAGGTGGAAGGGGCGGACACTGAAGCTTTCTTT

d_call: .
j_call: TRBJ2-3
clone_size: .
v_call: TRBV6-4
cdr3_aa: CASPQTEGRGLDTQYF
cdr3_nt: TGTGCCAGCCCCCAGACCGAGGGGAGAGGTTTAGATACGCAGTATTTT

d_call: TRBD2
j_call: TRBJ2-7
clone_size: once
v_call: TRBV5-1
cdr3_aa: CASSSPPGTTYEQYF
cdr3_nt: TGCGCCAGCTCATCTCCGCCAGGGACTACCTACGAGCAGTACTTC

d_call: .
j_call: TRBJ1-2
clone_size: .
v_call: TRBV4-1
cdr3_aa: CASSQESYGYTF
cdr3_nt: TGCGCCAGCAGCCAGGAGTCCTATGGCTACACCTTC

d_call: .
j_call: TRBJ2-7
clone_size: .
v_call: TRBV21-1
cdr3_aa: CASLHRGGIYEQYF
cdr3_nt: TGTGCCAGCCTCCACAGGGGGGGGATCTACGAGCAGTACTTC

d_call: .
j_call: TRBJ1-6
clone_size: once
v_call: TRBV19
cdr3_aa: CASSPGGSQTGLTPLHF
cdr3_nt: TGTGCCAGTAGTCCCGGGGGGTCCCAAACAGGCCTGACACCCCTCCACTTT

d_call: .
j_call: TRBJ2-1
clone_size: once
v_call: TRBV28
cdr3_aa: CASSPREGVMNNEQFF
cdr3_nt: TGTGCCAGCAGTCCGCGCGAAGGGGTGATGAACAATGAGCAGTTCTTC

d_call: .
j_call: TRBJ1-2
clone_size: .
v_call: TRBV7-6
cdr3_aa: CASSSRSLDYGYTF
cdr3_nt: TGTGCCAGCAGCTCAAGGAGTCTCGACTATGGCTACACCTTC

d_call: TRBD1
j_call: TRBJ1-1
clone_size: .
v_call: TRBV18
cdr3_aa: CASSHIQGARTEAFF
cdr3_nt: TGTGCCAGCTCACATATACAGGGGGCGCGTACTGAAGCTTTCTTT

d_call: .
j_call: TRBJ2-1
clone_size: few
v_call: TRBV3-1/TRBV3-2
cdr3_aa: CASSRSLGSYNEQFF
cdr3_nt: TGTGCCAGCAGCCGGAGTCTGGGAAGCTACAATGAGCAGTTCTTC

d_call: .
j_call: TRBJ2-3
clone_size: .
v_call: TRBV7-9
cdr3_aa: CASSLRDPDSGTQYF
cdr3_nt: TGTGCCAGCAGCTTACGGGACCCGGATTCTGGTACGCAGTATTTT

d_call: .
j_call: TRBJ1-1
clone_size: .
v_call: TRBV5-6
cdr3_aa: CASSLGDNGNTEAFF
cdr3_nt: TGTGCCAGCAGCTTGGGGGACAACGGAAACACTGAAGCTTTCTTT

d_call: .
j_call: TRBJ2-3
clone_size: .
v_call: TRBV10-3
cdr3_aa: CAISESWEMGNYTDTQYF
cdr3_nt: TGTGCCATCAGTGAGTCGTGGGAGATGGGGAACTACACAGATACGCAGTATTTT

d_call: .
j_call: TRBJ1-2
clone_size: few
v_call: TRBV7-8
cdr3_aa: CASSPPNYGYTF
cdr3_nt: TGTGCCAGCAGCCCTCCGAACTATGGCTACACCTTC

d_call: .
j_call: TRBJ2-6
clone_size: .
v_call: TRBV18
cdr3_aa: CASSPPGANVLTF
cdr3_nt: TGTGCCAGCTCACCCCCTGGGGCCAACGTCCTGACTTTC

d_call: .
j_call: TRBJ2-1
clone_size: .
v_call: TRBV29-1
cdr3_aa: CSTLAGPTYNEQFF
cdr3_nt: TGCAGCACTTTGGCGGGACCGACCTACAATGAGCAGTTCTTC

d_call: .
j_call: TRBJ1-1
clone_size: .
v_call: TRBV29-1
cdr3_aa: CSGAQGSGANTEAFF
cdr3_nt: TGCAGCGGTGCTCAGGGGTCGGGTGCGAACACTGAAGCTTTCTTT

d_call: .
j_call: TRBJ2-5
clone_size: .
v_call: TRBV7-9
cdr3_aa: CASSLGVGEETQYF
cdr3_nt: TGTGCCAGCAGCTTAGGGGTAGGGGAAGAGACCCAGTACTTC

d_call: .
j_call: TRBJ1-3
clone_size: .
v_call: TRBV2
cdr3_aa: CASRAGNTIYF
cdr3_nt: TGTGCCAGCAGAGCCGGAAACACCATATATTTT

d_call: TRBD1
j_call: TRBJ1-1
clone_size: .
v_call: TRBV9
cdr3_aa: CASSARQGGSTEAFF
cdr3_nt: TGTGCCAGCAGCGCCCGACAGGGGGGGAGCACTGAAGCTTTCTTT

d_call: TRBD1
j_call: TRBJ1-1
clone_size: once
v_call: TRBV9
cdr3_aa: CASSVGTGGYAEAFF
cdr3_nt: TGTGCCAGCAGCGTAGGTACAGGGGGGTACGCTGAAGCTTTCTTT

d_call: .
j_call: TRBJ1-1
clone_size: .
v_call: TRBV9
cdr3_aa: CASSVGGTEAFF
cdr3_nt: TGTGCCAGCAGCGTCGGGGGAACTGAAGCTTTCTTT